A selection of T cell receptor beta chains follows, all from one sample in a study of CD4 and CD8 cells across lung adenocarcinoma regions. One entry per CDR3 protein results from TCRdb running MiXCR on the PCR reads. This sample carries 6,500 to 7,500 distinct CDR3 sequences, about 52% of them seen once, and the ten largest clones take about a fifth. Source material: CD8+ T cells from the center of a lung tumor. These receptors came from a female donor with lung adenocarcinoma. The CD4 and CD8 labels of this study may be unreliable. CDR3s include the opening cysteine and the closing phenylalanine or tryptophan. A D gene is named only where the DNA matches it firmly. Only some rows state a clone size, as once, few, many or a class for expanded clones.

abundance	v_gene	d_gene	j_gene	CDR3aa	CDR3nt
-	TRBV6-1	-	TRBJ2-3	CASSVHASYGADKQYF	TGTGCCAGCAGTGTCCACGCGTCTTACGGGGCCGATAAGCAGTATTTT
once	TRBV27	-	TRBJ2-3	CAGSSGREQETQYF	TGTGCGGGCAGCTCCGGCCGTGAGCAAGAGACCCAGTATTTT
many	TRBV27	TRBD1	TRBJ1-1	CASSFAGTGDTEAFF	TGTGCCAGCAGTTTCGCCGGGACAGGGGACACTGAAGCTTTCTTT
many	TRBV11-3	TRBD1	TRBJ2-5	CASSARTGRMETQYF	TGTGCCAGCAGCGCCCGGACAGGGAGGATGGAGACCCAGTACTTC
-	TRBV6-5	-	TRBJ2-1	CASSYSGLAPIGELFF	TGTGCCAGCAGTTACTCCGGACTCGCCCCCATCGGTGAGCTGTTTTTC
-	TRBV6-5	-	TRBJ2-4	CASSYSPRPATDIQYF	TGTGCCAGCAGTTACTCTCCCCGGCCAGCCACAGACATTCAGTACTTT
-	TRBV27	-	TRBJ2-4	CATGPCAKNTQYF	TGTGCCACGGGGCCGTGTGCCAAGAACACGCAGTACTTC
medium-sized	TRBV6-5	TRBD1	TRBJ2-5	CASSFGTGRGQETQYF	TGTGCCAGCAGTTTCGGGACAGGGAGGGGCCAAGAGACCCAGTACTTC
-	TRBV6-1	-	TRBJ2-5	CASRTAGGQADEQYF	TGTGCCAGCAGAACCGCCGGGGGCCAGGCGGATGAGCAGTACTTC
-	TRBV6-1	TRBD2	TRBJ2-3	CASSEVGGGGGDQDTQYF	TGTGCCAGCAGTGAAGTAGGGGGCGGGGGGGGGGACCAAGATACGCAGTATTTC
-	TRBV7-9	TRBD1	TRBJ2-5	CASSLSDRGAEDQYF	TGTGCCAGCAGCTTATCGGACAGGGGTGCGGAGGACCAGTACTTC
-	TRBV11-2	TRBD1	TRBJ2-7	CASSLDVAGQGRNEQYF	TGTGCCAGCAGCCTCGACGTGGCGGGACAGGGGAGGAATGAGCAGTACTTC
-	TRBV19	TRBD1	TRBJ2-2	CASRRGGQGSTGELFF	TGTGCCAGTAGAAGGGGGGGACAGGGGAGCACCGGGGAGCTGTTTTTT
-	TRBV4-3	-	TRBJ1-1	CASTSGTRAGTEAFF	TGCGCCAGCACCTCAGGGACCAGGGCTGGCACTGAAGCTTTCTTT
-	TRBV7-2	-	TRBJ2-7	CASSSTLTYEQYF	TGTGCCAGCAGCTCCACTTTAACCTACGAGCAGTACTTC
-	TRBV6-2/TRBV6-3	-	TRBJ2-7	CASSYGRGTYEQYF	TGTGCCAGCAGTTACGGCAGGGGAACCTACGAGCAGTACTTC
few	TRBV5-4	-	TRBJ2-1	CASSLRENYNEQFF	TGTGCCAGCAGCCTCCGGGAGAACTACAATGAGCAGTTCTTC
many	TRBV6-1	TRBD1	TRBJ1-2	CASSKQGANYGYTF	TGTGCCAGCAGTAAACAGGGGGCTAACTATGGCTACACCTTC
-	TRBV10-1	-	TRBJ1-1	CASTAANTEAFF	TGCGCCAGCACGGCAGCTAACACTGAAGCTTTCTTT
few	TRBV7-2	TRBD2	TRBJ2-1	CASSSGLAGKWQFF	TGTGCCAGCAGTTCCGGACTAGCGGGAAAGTGGCAGTTCTTC
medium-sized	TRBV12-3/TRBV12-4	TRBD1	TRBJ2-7	CASSPGDRVYEQYF	TGTGCCAGCAGCCCCGGGGACAGGGTCTACGAGCAGTACTTC
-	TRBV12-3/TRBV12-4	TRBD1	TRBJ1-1	CASNTGGTEAFF	TGTGCCAGCAATACAGGGGGCACTGAAGCTTTCTTT
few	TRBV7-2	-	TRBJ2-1	CASSLDGSTLYEQLF	TGTGCCAGCAGCTTAGATGGGTCTACCCTCTACGAGCAGTTATTC
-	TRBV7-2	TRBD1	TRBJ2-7	CASSLKGQTFGEQYF	TGTGCCAGCAGCTTAAAGGGACAGACTTTTGGCGAGCAGTACTTC
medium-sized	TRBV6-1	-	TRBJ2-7	CASREGLSYEQYF	TGTGCCAGCAGGGAGGGCCTCTCCTACGAGCAGTACTTC
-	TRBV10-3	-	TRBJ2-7	CAGSGRPGTETQYF	TGTGCGGGCAGCGGCCGACCAGGCACAGAGACGCAGTACTTC
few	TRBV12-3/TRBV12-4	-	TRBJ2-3	CASSFGGAGETQYF	TGTGCCAGCAGTTTTGGGGGGGCCGGAGAGACCCAGTATTTT
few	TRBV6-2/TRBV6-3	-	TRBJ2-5	CASSQQGFGETQYF	TGTGCCAGCAGTCAACAGGGTTTCGGGGAGACCCAGTACTTC
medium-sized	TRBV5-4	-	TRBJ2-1	CASSLDIADNEQFF	TGTGCCAGCAGCTTGGATATAGCGGACAATGAGCAGTTCTTC
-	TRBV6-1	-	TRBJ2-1	CARSGGRARDTQYF	TGTGCGAGGAGTGGGGGCCGTGCCCGAGATACCCAGTACTTT
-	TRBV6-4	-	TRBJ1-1	CASSDPRDPKSTEAFF	TGTGCCAGCAGTGACCCGAGGGACCCCAAGAGCACTGAAGCTTTCTTT
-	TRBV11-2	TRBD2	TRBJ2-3	CARGSGGWPKDTQYF	TGTGCCCGCGGCTCGGGGGGGTGGCCTAAAGACACTCAGTATTTT
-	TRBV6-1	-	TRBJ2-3	CASAGSGGPSTETQYF	TGTGCCAGCGCGGGCTCTGGCGGGCCTAGCACAGAGACGCAGTACTTT
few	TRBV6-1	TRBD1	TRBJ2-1	CASNGDRVYNEQFF	TGTGCCAGCAATGGGGACAGGGTGTACAATGAGCAGTTCTTC
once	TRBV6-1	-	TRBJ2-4	CAGRGSLALDTQYF	TGTGCCGGCCGTGGCTCGCTCGCCCTAGATACCCAGTATTTC